This T cell receptor beta chain derives from a study of blood T cell repertoires in COVID-19. Resolution of symptoms, clearance, or two negative PCRs was present in recovered Cohort 3 donors. V gave up 3 bases and J gave up 1 base, with 10 bases separating them. This CDR3 has 15 amino acids. Germline values: CDR1 LNHDA, CDR2 SQIVND (reference sequence). As processed by the authors: The authors estimated nucleated cell counts from reference gene primer amplification. TCRdb's table, derived via immunoSEQ multiplex PCR, lists solely in-frame clones and lacks some. That table gives V, J and clone size, and the DNA gave D and trimming. The sample holds around 200,000 clones, roughly 83% seen once.

The sequence was collected from a woman in her thirties who had recovered from COVID-19. Sequenced input: PBMCs or T cells enriched from blood (not recorded which). The chain joins TRBV19 to TRBJ2-1; D unclear. CDR3 residues: CASSMKSFSYNEQFF. CDR3 DNA: TGTGCCAGTAGTATGAAGAGCTTTTCCTACAATGAGCAGTTCTTC.